This TCR beta chain comes out of a study of CD8+ T cells in alopecia areata. Notes on the study in general: Sequences from scalp samples also cover resident alphabeta T cells of normal skin. Researchers reported that TCR sharing among patients proved less clear than in mice, possibly HLA-linked. Clonality was higher in lesional than normal scalp, especially in alopecia totalis/universalis.

The researchers isolated CD4+ and CD8+ T cells from PBMCs by sorting. The sample holds one count of this clone. What it binds is unknown. V was trimmed by 5 bases and J by 3 bases, leaving 17 bases between them. Germline loops: CDR1 MNHEY, CDR2 SMNVEV (reference sequence). CDR3 size: 16 residues. Following RNA extraction, reverse transcription yielded cDNA that acted as the sequencing template. Libraries were prepared by immunoSEQ multiplex PCR; TCRdb keeps only in-frame clonotypes and omits some of them. This repertoire shows 100,000 to 150,000 clones, approximately 58% found once; its top ten account for around 3%.

J is TRBJ1-5 and V is TRBV27; possibly TRBD1 for D (6 bases). The sample comprised CD4+ T cells sorted from blood. The source is a human donor in good health. This chain's CDR3 is CASSLNFGQYNQPQHF. CDR3 nucleotides: TGTGCCAGCAGTCTTAACTTCGGACAGTACAATCAGCCCCAGCATTTT.